These 21 T cell receptor beta chains were sequenced from one sample in a study of blood T cell repertoires in COVID-19 (dated by TCRdb to 2018 to 2020). Libraries were prepared through the immunoSEQ multiplex PCR assay. TCRdb provides this immuneACCESS table in a form limited to in-frame rearrangements. Some clones are lacking; in checked studies, under half of them reflect an unresolved V gene, and why the rest are absent is not known. The sample table shows about 250,000 clones, and around 85% are seen once. The top ten clones comprise more than 7% of the sample. The specimen sequenced was peripheral blood. Source of these receptors: an older man with acute or convalescent COVID-19.

Many counts were recorded for this clone. V usage is TRBV5-1 and J usage is TRBJ2-7, with 10 bases identical to TRBD1. CDR3 length equals 17 residues. V gave up 3 bases and J gave up 0 bases; unmatched junction bases: 9. Germline CDR1 SGHRS, CDR2 YFSETQ. The CDR3: CASSSSPGQGTSYEQYF. In DNA form, the CDR3 reads TGCGCCAGCAGCTCCAGCCCGGGACAGGGGACCTCCTACGAGCAGTACTTC.

The V gene is TRBV2, the J gene TRBJ1-2, with D perhaps matching TRBD1 (5 bases). Germline-derived CDR1 and CDR2 are SNHLY and FYNNEI. The CDR3 contains 15 residues. V lost 4 bases and J 8 bases, leaving 20 bases between the germline ends. The CDR3 loop reads CASSGVGQRRGGYTF. CDR3 coding DNA: TGTGCCAGCAGTGGAGTTGGACAACGAAGAGGCGGCTACACCTTC.

CDR3 amino acids: CASSYGTGESPLHF. Written as DNA, the CDR3 is TGTGCCAGCAGCTACGGGACAGGGGAATCACCCCTCCACTTT. The chain carries TRBV6-5 and TRBJ1-6; 10 bases match TRBD1. The CDR3 contains 14 residues. V lost 6 bases and J lost 10; bases outside the gene matches: 6. The germline V gene has CDR1 MNHEY and CDR2 SVGAGI.

The V and J genes are TRBV5-4 and TRBJ2-7; D is unresolved. The CDR3 runs 13 residues. V was shortened by 5 bases and J by 7 bases, with 16 bases between the two germline ends. The germline CDR1 and CDR2 sequences are SGHNT and YYREEE (reference sequence). In DNA, the CDR3 is TGTGCCAGCAGTCATGATTCCACGGGTGAGCAGTACTTC. It translates to CASSHDSTGEQYF.

This clone was found a few times. The chain recombines TRBV12-3 or TRBV12-4 with TRBJ1-1; D is uncertain. V was trimmed by 8 bases and J by 5 bases, leaving 12 bases between them. The CDR3 spans 12 residues. The CDR3 is CASRGSGTEAFF. For the CDR3, the DNA is TGTGCCAGCCGGGGTTCTGGGACTGAAGCTTTCTTT.

The chain uses TRBV4-1 and TRBJ2-6; 8 bases are shared with TRBD1. Germline V gene lookup returns CDR1 MGHRA and CDR2 YSYEKL. J gave up 4 bases and V 1 base, and 9 bases lay outside the gene matches. The CDR3 length is 18 residues. This CDR3 reads CASSQGLQGAVGANVLTF. Here the CDR3 DNA reads TGCGCCAGCAGCCAAGGGTTGCAGGGGGCAGTAGGGGCCAACGTCCTGACTTTC.

The chain recombines TRBV5-1 with TRBJ2-1; 9 nucleotides agree with TRBD1. V gave up 5 bases and J gave up 4 bases; unmatched junction bases: 4. The CDR3 has 14 amino acids. CDR1 and CDR2 (germline): SGHRS, YFSETQ. CDR3 residues: CASRDRGKYNEQFF. The CDR3 DNA reads TGCGCCAGCAGGGACAGGGGCAAGTACAATGAGCAGTTCTTC.

The J gene is TRBJ1-6, the V gene TRBV27; D perhaps matches TRBD1 (5 bases). Trimming took 7 bases from V and 8 from J, leaving 15 bases between them. The CDR3 covers 14 residues. Germline lookup yields CDR1 MNHEY and CDR2 SMNVEV (reference sequence). CDR3 in DNA: TGTGCCAGCAAAGAAACAGGTCGAGATTCACCCCTCCACTTT. Residues: CASKETGRDSPLHF.

The CDR3: CASYPGLGSVEQFF. For the CDR3, the DNA is TGTGCCAGCTACCCGGGACTAGGCTCGGTGGAGCAGTTCTTC. V and J are TRBV2 and TRBJ2-1, with TRBD2 matching over 8 bases. The CDR3 totals 14 residues. Unmatched junction bases numbered 13, after V lost 8 bases and J lost 10 bases. The germline V gene encodes CDR1 SNHLY and CDR2 FYNNEI.

This clone was seen at least ten times. This sequence joins TRBV6-5 and TRBJ1-5; the D is unclear. V lost 7 bases and J 5 bases, leaving 15 bases between the germline ends. Per germline, CDR1 MNHEY and CDR2 SVGAGI. The CDR3 contains 14 residues. The CDR3 bases are TGTGCCAGCACTGGCCCGGGGAAACATCAGCCCCAGCATTTT. Translation gives CASTGPGKHQPQHF.

The chain couples TRBV19 to TRBJ1-1, with D possibly matching TRBD1 (6 bases). Germline V gene sequence: CDR1 LNHDA, CDR2 SQIVND (reference sequence). This CDR3 region has 13 residues. V lost 8 bases and J lost 7, with 17 bases in between. CDR3 coding DNA: TGTGCCAGTGACAATGGGGGCGAGTTTGAAGCTTTCTTT. Translation: CASDNGGEFEAFF. The whole variable domain, remainder taken from reference TRBV19 and TRBJ1-1, is DGGITQSPKYLFRKEGQNVTLSCEQNLNHDAMYWYRQDPGQGLRLIYYSQIVNDFQKGDIAEGYSVSREKKESFPLTVTSAQKNPTAFYLCASDNGGEFEAFFGQGTRLTVV.

The sample holds a few counts of this clone. CDR3 bases: TGTGCCAGCAGTTGGGGACAGGGGTACAATGAGCAGTTCTTC. It yields the protein CASSWGQGYNEQFF. This chain uses TRBV6-5 with TRBJ2-1, with 10 bases that match TRBD1. The CDR3 runs to 14 residues. The ends lost 4 bases at V and 4 bases at J; junction bases unmatched: 1. Germline V lookup: CDR1 MNHEY, CDR2 SVGAGI.

The CDR3 spells CASSLNRGWNGYTF. The CDR3 DNA sequence: TGTGCCAGCAGTTTAAACAGGGGCTGGAATGGCTACACCTTC. The rearrangement joins TRBV28 to TRBJ1-2, with TRBD1 matching 7 bases. V shed 2 bases, J shed 6 bases, and the junction held 6 bases outside the gene matches. Germline loops: CDR1 MDHEN, CDR2 SYDVKM. This CDR3 contains 14 residues.

This clone was detected only once. The chain couples TRBV25-1 to TRBJ1-4; D is perhaps TRBD1 (5 bases). CDR1 and CDR2 (germline): MGHDK, SYGVNS. Trimming left V 4 bases short and J 2 bases short, with 14 bases between. CDR3 size: 16 residues. The CDR3 nucleotides read TGTGCCAGCAGTGTTCCGGGACTTGGGACTAATGAAAAACTGTTTTTT. Translation gives CASSVPGLGTNEKLFF.

The chain is built from TRBV28 and TRBJ1-4; D is possibly TRBD1 (5 bases). Germline V gene lookup returns CDR1 MDHEN and CDR2 SYDVKM. Trimming left V 8 bases short and J 1 base short, with 20 bases between. This CDR3 has 17 residues. The CDR3 DNA sequence: TGTGCCAGCTTACCCCCGGGGGGGAGGTTAACTAATGAAAAACTGTTTTTT. Translating it yields CASLPPGGRLTNEKLFF.

J is TRBJ1-2 and V is TRBV2; D gene uncertain. CDR3 length: 12 amino acids. Germline CDR1 SNHLY, CDR2 FYNNEI. V was shortened by 6 bases and J by 2 bases, with 7 bases between the two germline ends. CDR3 amino acids: CASSSENYGYTF. CDR3 nucleotide sequence: TGTGCCAGCAGCTCTGAGAACTATGGCTACACCTTC. Full variable domain (rest looked up from reference TRBV2 and TRBJ1-2): EPEVTQTPSHQVTQMGQEVILRCVPISNHLYFYWYRQILGQKVEFLVSFYNNEISEKSEIFDDQFSVERPDGSNFTLKIRSTKLEDSAMYFCASSSENYGYTFGSGTRLTVV.

The chain has TRBV18 and TRBJ2-1; D ambiguous. Between the trimmed V and J ends, which lost 2 bases and 4 bases, there was a span of 6 bases. Germline V gene data show CDR1 as KGHSH and CDR2 as LQKENI. CDR3 size: 13 residues. In nucleotides, the CDR3 is TGTGCCAGCTCACCAAACAGTTACAATGAGCAGTTCTTC. It codes for CASSPNSYNEQFF.

The chain couples TRBV27 to TRBJ1-6; TRBD1 matches at 9 bases. CDR1 is MNHEY, CDR2 SMNVEV, per germline (reference sequence). J was trimmed by 10 bases and V by 6 bases; bases with no gene match: 7. This CDR3 is 14 amino acids long. The CDR3 loop reads CASRLQGAESPLHF. As DNA, the CDR3 is TGTGCCAGCAGATTACAGGGGGCGGAATCACCCCTCCACTTT.

The chain joins TRBV10-2 to TRBJ1-5; 8 bases map to TRBD1. This CDR3 comprises 14 residues. The germline V gene encodes CDR1 WSHSY and CDR2 SAAADI. Unmatched junction bases numbered 7, after V lost 6 bases and J lost 6 bases. Written as DNA, the CDR3 is TGCGCCAGCAGAGGACAGGGTTTAGGTCAGCCCCAGCATTTT. Its translation is CASRGQGLGQPQHF.

The CDR3 loop reads CASSPPGTGLSPLHF. The CDR3 region has the DNA TGTGCCAGCTCACCACCCGGGACAGGGCTTTCACCCCTCCACTTT. The gene calls are TRBV18 and TRBJ1-6, with 9 bases identical to TRBD1. Trimming cost V 0 bases and J 9 bases; bases outside gene matches: 3. The CDR3 consists of 15 residues. Germline values: CDR1 KGHSH, CDR2 LQKENI.

This sequence joins TRBV5-1 and TRBJ2-3; 10 bases line up with TRBD1. The CDR3 contains 16 residues. With 1 base clipped from V and 3 bases from J, the junction kept 5 bases outside the gene matches. Germline CDR1 and CDR2: SGHRS and YFSETQ. CDR3 region: CASSLSTGGGTDTQYF. The CDR3 nucleotides read TGCGCCAGCAGCTTGTCGACAGGGGGCGGAACAGATACGCAGTATTTT.